Below, 5 T cell receptor beta chains from the same sample are listed, as sequenced in a study of post-analysis software for immune sequencing data. These TCRs' antigens remain unknown. Study findings and constraints: TRBV5-6, TRBV5-1 and TRBV20-1 were among about 5 TRBV segments more frequent in patients than controls.

Libraries were made from TCR beta cDNA, and they carried unique molecular identifiers. TCRdb reanalysed the PCR reads using MiXCR and keeps one entry per CDR3 protein. The table lists some 690,000 distinct CDR3 sequences, 25% to 30% of them singletons, with about 0.5% in the top ten. Sequences were obtained from blood. The receptors were sampled from a girl aged 5 to 17 with multiple sclerosis.

This clonotype was counted only a few times. The chain carries TRBV29-1 and TRBJ2-3; 11 bases agree with TRBD2. CDR3 length: 16 residues. V trimming: 6 bases; J trimming: 0 bases; junction bases outside the gene matches: 8. Germline-derived CDR1 and CDR2 are SQVTM and ANQGSEA. CDR3 protein: CSVPGLAGRSTDTQYF. CDR3 in DNA: TGCAGCGTACCCGGACTAGCGGGTAGAAGCACAGATACGCAGTATTTT.

V gene TRBV21-1 combines with J gene TRBJ1-1; the listed D gene, TRBD1, was not tested against the DNA. TRBV21-1 is a pseudogene locus. The CDR3 extends over 14 amino acids. The CDR3 DNA reads as TGTGCCAGCAGCAAAGGGGGACACCACACTGAAGCTTTCTTT. Translation gives CASSKGGHHTEAFF.

The V gene is TRBV5-1, the J gene TRBJ2-3; unclear D gene. Germline CDR1 is SGHRS and CDR2 is YFSETQ. V lost 0 bases and J 2 bases, leaving 7 bases between the germline ends. The CDR3 totals 14 residues. The DNA of the CDR3 is TGCGCCAGCAGCTTGGTGGCGACCACAGATACGCAGTATTTT. Amino acid sequence: CASSLVATTDTQYF.

This clonotype has at least ten counts. The chain recombines TRBV29-1 with TRBJ2-7, with 7 bases matching TRBD1. Germline trimming cut 2 bases from V and 7 bases from J; bases unmatched to any gene: 8. The germline V gene has CDR1 SQVTM and CDR2 ANQGSEA. This CDR3 region has 13 residues. The CDR3 DNA sequence: TGCAGCGTTGAAAAACAGGGGACATGGGAGCAGTACTTC. Its translation is CSVEKQGTWEQYF.

The chain employs TRBV25-1 and TRBJ1-5; D not resolved. CDR1 MGHDK and CDR2 SYGVNS come from the germline V gene. The V end was cut by 6 bases, the J end by 0 bases, with 9 bases between. The CDR3 extends over 14 amino acids. The CDR3 is CASRTEPSNQPQHF. The DNA for the CDR3 is TGTGCCAGCAGGACGGAGCCTAGCAATCAGCCCCAGCATTTT.